One sample yielded the 13 T cell receptor beta chains listed below, sequenced in a study of cytomegalovirus exposure and HLA in healthy donors. PCR primers comprised 60 Vbeta and 13 Jbeta primers. This table comes from immunoSEQ multiplex PCR, and its TCRdb copy is limited to in-frame clones, with some not included. The sample yields some 110,000 clones, 71% seen once. Sequencing was carried out using PBMCs. The receptors originated from a female donor in good health and CMV-seronegative.

This clone occurred once. This chain uses TRBV23-1 with TRBJ2-7, with 7 bases matching TRBD2. TRBV23-1 counts as an open reading frame of uncertain function. The CDR3 spans 16 residues. The ends lost 0 bases at V and 0 bases at J; junction bases unmatched: 5. This chain's CDR3 is CASSQSASGDSYEQYF. The CDR3, as DNA: TGCGCCAGCAGTCAATCGGCTAGCGGAGACTCCTACGAGCAGTACTTC.

Note on this clone: One junction end disagrees with the germline gene, perhaps due to a read error. The rearrangement links TRBV7-7 to TRBJ2-1; D may be TRBD2 (5 bases). Germline loops: CDR1 SSHAT, CDR2 FNYEAQ (reference sequence). This CDR3 has 16 residues. The CDR3 spells CASSLDPGSSYNEQFF. The CDR3 DNA is TGTGCTAGCAGCTTAGATCCGGGGAGCTCCTACAATGAGCAGTTCTTC.

The rearrangement links TRBV7-3 to TRBJ1-2, with D tentatively TRBD1 (6 bases). Germline V CDR1 and CDR2: SGHTA, FQGTGA. CDR3 length: 14 amino acids. V was clipped by 5 bases and J by 7 bases, with 17 bases between them. The CDR3 loop is CASSQGRGQGGYTF. The CDR3 region has the DNA TGTGCCAGCAGCCAGGGGCGGGGGCAAGGTGGCTACACCTTC.

The chain is built from TRBV7-2 and TRBJ1-5, with 9 bases matching TRBD1. The CDR3 length is 14 residues. CDR1 and CDR2 from the germline V gene are SGHTA and FQGNSA. V shed 5 bases and J 4 bases; nucleotides not matched to a gene: 3. The CDR3 DNA reads TGTGCCAGCAGCCCAGGACAGGGGAATCAGCCCCAGCATTTT. Its protein product is CASSPGQGNQPQHF.

The rearrangement uses TRBV5-1 and TRBJ1-2, with D perhaps TRBD1 (5 bases). Per germline, CDR1 SGHRS and CDR2 YFSETQ. This CDR3 contains 13 residues. Trimming shortened V by 4 bases and J by 4 bases, and 11 bases separated the two germline ends. In DNA, the CDR3 is TGCGCCAGCAGCCTCGGGGGGGGCTATGGCTACACCTTC. It encodes CASSLGGGYGYTF.

V and J are TRBV20-1 and TRBJ2-1, with D possibly matching TRBD1 (5 bases). Trimming removed 6 bases from V and 12 bases from J, with 12 bases in between. CDR3 length: 10 residues. Germline values: CDR1 DFQATT, CDR2 SNEGSKA (reference sequence). Here the CDR3 DNA reads TGCAGTGCGGGAACAGGCACGCAGTTCTTC. This sequence encodes CSAGTGTQFF.

Only a few counts were recorded for this clone. The chain uses TRBV7-8 and TRBJ2-7; D is ambiguous. V lost 1 base to trimming and J lost 1 base, with 8 bases between them. The V gene's germline CDR1 is SGHVS and CDR2 FQNEAQ. CDR3 length equals 14 residues. The CDR3 DNA sequence: TGTGCCAGCAGCTTAGTTGCACTTTCCTACGAGCAGTACTTC. Its protein product is CASSLVALSYEQYF.

V is TRBV27 and J is TRBJ2-7, with D possibly TRBD1 on 6 matching bases. Trimming took 4 bases from V and 0 from J, leaving 13 bases between them. The CDR3 runs 15 residues. Per the germline V gene, CDR1 is MNHEY and CDR2 is SMNVEV (reference sequence). In nucleotides, the CDR3 is TGTGCCAGCAGTTCCGGGACACACAGCTCCTACGAGCAGTACTTC. Translating it yields CASSSGTHSSYEQYF.

The chain recombines TRBV27 with TRBJ2-7; TRBD2 matches 8 bases. This CDR3 spans 13 amino acids. The V gene end was trimmed by 6 bases and the J gene end by 2 bases; junction bases not matched to a gene: 3. CDR1 is MNHEY, CDR2 SMNVEV, per germline (reference sequence). CDR3 bases: TGTGCCAGCAGGCGAGCGGGAGCCTACGAGCAGTACTTC. Its translation: CASRRAGAYEQYF.

This chain connects TRBV5-1 to TRBJ2-5; TRBD1 agrees at 8 bases. CDR1 is SGHRS, CDR2 YFSETQ, per germline. V was clipped by 0 bases and J by 2 bases; unmatched bases: 6. The CDR3 is made up of 16 amino acids. This chain's CDR3 is CASSLGGQAGQETQYF. The CDR3, as DNA: TGCGCCAGCAGCTTGGGGGGACAGGCAGGGCAAGAGACCCAGTACTTC.

V usage is TRBV6-6 and J usage is TRBJ2-3; 7 positions agree with TRBD2. The CDR3 covers 16 residues. CDR1 and CDR2 (germline): MNHNY, SVGAGI (reference sequence). V dropped 6 bases and J dropped 3; count of bases not matched to a gene: 12. CDR3 DNA sequence: TGTGCCAGCAGCGATGCCTGGCGGGAGTTAACAGATACGCAGTATTTT. This codes for CASSDAWRELTDTQYF.

The rearrangement links TRBV6-5 to TRBJ1-2, with no clear D. The germline V gene encodes CDR1 MNHEY and CDR2 SVGAGI. The CDR3 runs 14 residues. V shed 6 bases and J shed 8 bases, with 19 bases lying between them. CDR3: CASSPQEGRRGYTF. The DNA of the CDR3 is TGTGCCAGCAGCCCCCAAGAGGGCAGGAGAGGCTACACCTTC.

This chain uses TRBV5-4 with TRBJ2-7; D uncertain. CDR1 is SGHNT and CDR2 is YYREEE in the germline V gene (reference sequence). The CDR3 runs 15 residues. With 0 bases removed from V and 0 bases from J, the gap between germline ends came to 10 bases. The CDR3 sequence is CASSLEPRSSYEQYF. CDR3 sequence (DNA): TGTGCCAGCAGCTTGGAACCTCGGAGCTCCTACGAGCAGTACTTC.